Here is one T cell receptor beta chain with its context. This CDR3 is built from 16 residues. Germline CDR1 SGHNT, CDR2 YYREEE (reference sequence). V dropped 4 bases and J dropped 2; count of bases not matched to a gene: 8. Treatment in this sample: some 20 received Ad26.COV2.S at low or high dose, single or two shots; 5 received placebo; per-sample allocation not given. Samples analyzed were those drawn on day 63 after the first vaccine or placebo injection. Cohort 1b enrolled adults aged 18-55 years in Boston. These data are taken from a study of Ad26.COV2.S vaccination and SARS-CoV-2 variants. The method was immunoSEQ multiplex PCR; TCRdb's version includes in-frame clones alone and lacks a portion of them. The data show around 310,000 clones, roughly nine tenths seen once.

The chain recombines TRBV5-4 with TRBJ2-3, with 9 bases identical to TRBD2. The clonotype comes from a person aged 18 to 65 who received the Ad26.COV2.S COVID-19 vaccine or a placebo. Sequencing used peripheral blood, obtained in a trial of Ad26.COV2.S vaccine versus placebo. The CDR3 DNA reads TGTGCCAGCAGCCCCGGTTGGGGACTAGCCACAGATACGCAGTATTTT. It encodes CASSPGWGLATDTQYF.